This entry lists 17 T cell receptor beta chains sequenced from one sample in a study of blood T cell repertoires in COVID-19. The table came from immunoSEQ multiplex PCR; TCRdb's copy has only in-frame clones and leaves some out. The sample contains 240,000 or so clones, more than 80% of which appear only once. Sequenced sample: peripheral blood. The receptors shown here come from a woman older than 75 with COVID-19, enrolled during active disease.

The rearrangement links TRBV5-1 to TRBJ2-2; tentative D call: TRBD2 (5 bases). CDR3 length: 16 residues. Trimming removed 4 bases at V and 4 bases at J, with 17 bases between. Germline loops: CDR1 SGHRS, CDR2 YFSETQ. The CDR3 loop is CASSPRGGSGTGELFF. CDR3 DNA: TGCGCCAGCAGCCCCCGCGGTGGGAGCGGCACCGGGGAGCTGTTTTTT.

The chain carries TRBV5-1 and TRBJ1-5, with TRBD1 matching 8 bases. V trimming: 0 bases; J trimming: 7 bases; junction bases outside the gene matches: 3. The CDR3 loop spans 14 amino acids. Germline V gene lookup returns CDR1 SGHRS and CDR2 YFSETQ. CDR3 nucleotides: TGCGCCAGCAGCTTGGATGCAGGGGGCCAGCCCCAGCATTTT. Encoded protein: CASSLDAGGQPQHF.

This clone has only one observation. Here the CDR3 reads CASSYSIGQGKWETQYF. The CDR3 coding sequence is TGTGCCAGCAGTTACTCTATCGGACAGGGGAAATGGGAGACCCAGTACTTC. The V call is TRBV6-2 or TRBV6-3, the J call TRBJ2-5; 9 nucleotides agree with TRBD1. The CDR3 spans 17 residues. Germline V lookup: CDR1 MNHEY, CDR2 SVGEGT. J lost 5 bases, V lost 0 bases, and 10 bases had no gene match.

This clone was seen more than once but under ten times. This chain connects TRBV2 to TRBJ1-1; D ambiguous. The CDR3 totals 14 residues. The germline V gene encodes CDR1 SNHLY and CDR2 FYNNEI. Trimming took 7 bases from V and 1 from J, leaving 13 bases between them. CDR3 sequence: CASTPFTENTEAFF. The CDR3 DNA sequence: TGTGCCAGCACTCCCTTTACAGAGAACACTGAAGCTTTCTTT.

The chain combines TRBV7-2 with TRBJ2-7; 9 nucleotides line up with TRBD2. This CDR3 contains 15 residues. Unmatched junction bases numbered 6, after V lost 4 bases and J lost 2 bases. CDR1 is SGHTA and CDR2 is FQGNSA in the germline V gene. CDR3 residues: CASSYPGTSTYEQYF. The CDR3 nucleotides read TGTGCCAGCAGCTACCCCGGGACTAGCACCTACGAGCAGTACTTC. Filled out from reference TRBV7-2 and TRBJ2-7, the complete variable domain reads GAGVSQSPSNKVTEKGKDVELRCDPISGHTALYWYRQSLGQGLEFLIYFQGNSAPDKSGLPSDRFSAERTGGSVSTLTIQRTQQEDSAVYLCASSYPGTSTYEQYFGPGTRLTVT.

The chain employs TRBV28 and TRBJ1-1; D may be TRBD1 (5 bases). Trimming stripped 2 bases from V and 4 bases from J, with 14 bases between. CDR3 size: 15 residues. The germline gives CDR1 MDHEN, CDR2 SYDVKM. The chain's CDR3 is CASSLGGGGITEAFF. The DNA of the CDR3 is TGTGCCAGCAGTTTAGGCGGGGGGGGGATCACTGAAGCTTTCTTT.

J is TRBJ1-6 and V is TRBV11-3; D is ambiguous. V was clipped by 0 bases and J by 4 bases, with 7 bases between them. The CDR3 is made up of 15 amino acids. Looked up from germline, CDR1 is SGHNT and CDR2 is YENEEA. The CDR3 region has the DNA TGTGCCAGCAGCTTAGAGGTACAGTATAATTCACCCCTCCACTTT. The encoded protein is CASSLEVQYNSPLHF.

The chain combines TRBV7-9 with TRBJ2-5, with TRBD1 matching over 7 bases. The germline CDR1 and CDR2 sequences are SEHNR and FQNEAQ (reference sequence). Trimming at V came to 5 bases and at J to 12 bases, leaving 12 bases not matched to a gene. The CDR3 has 13 amino acids. CDR3 protein: CASSQGTARLKYF. In nucleotides, the CDR3 is TGTGCCAGCAGCCAAGGGACAGCCCGACTAAAGTACTTC.

The chain is built from TRBV23-1 and TRBJ1-2, with unresolved D. TRBV23-1 is known as an ORF, though its function is uncertain. The CDR3 loop spans 13 amino acids. Trimming left V 0 bases short and J 5 bases short, with 7 bases between. The CDR3 DNA reads as TGCGCCAGCAGTCAATCGTACGGTTATGGCTACACCTTC. Its protein is CASSQSYGYGYTF.

In this sample, this clone turned up a few times. CDR3: CASISSTGVPNQPQHF. CDR3 coding DNA: TGTGCCAGTATCTCCTCGACAGGGGTGCCCAATCAGCCCCAGCATTTT. V is TRBV19 and J is TRBJ1-5; 8 bases are shared with TRBD1. The CDR3 has 16 amino acids. With 7 bases clipped from V and 3 bases from J, the junction kept 11 bases outside the gene matches. Germline lookup yields CDR1 LNHDA and CDR2 SQIVND (reference sequence).

This clone was seen a few times. A read error may account for a junction end that differs from germline. V and J are TRBV28 and TRBJ2-7; TRBD2 aligns across 11 bases. From germline, CDR1 is MDHEN and CDR2 SYDVKM. The CDR3 length is 14 residues. CDR3 loop: CASSPPGLAASRNF. CDR3 bases: TGTGCCAGCAGTCCACCGGGACTAGCGGCCTCTCGTAACTTC. Combining the CDR3 with reference TRBV28 and TRBJ2-7 gives the whole variable domain DVKVTQSSRYLVKRTGEKVFLECVQDMDHENMFWYRQDPGLGLRLIYFSYDVKMKEKGDIPEGYSVSREKKERFSLILESASTNQTSMYLCASSPPGLAASRNFGPGTRLTVT.

The gene calls are TRBV5-1 and TRBJ2-1, with 11 bases that match TRBD2. Germline-derived CDR1 and CDR2 are SGHRS and YFSETQ. J was trimmed by 6 bases and V by 1 base; bases with no gene match: 3. This CDR3 has 15 amino acids. The CDR3 spells CASSLRLAGPNEQFF. In DNA form, the CDR3 reads TGCGCCAGCAGCTTGAGACTAGCGGGGCCCAATGAGCAGTTCTTC.

This clone occurred once. The chain's CDR3 is CASSSDRPLSGYEQYF. In DNA, the CDR3 is TGCGCCAGCAGCTCCGACAGGCCACTATCCGGATACGAGCAGTACTTC. The chain is built from TRBV5-1 and TRBJ2-7, with a weak D call TRBD1 (6 bases). The V end lost 3 bases, the J end lost 4 bases, and 20 bases lay between the germline ends. The CDR3 sequence is 16 residues long. CDR1 and CDR2 from the germline V gene are SGHRS and YFSETQ.

The V call is TRBV9, the J call TRBJ1-2, with D maybe TRBD1 (5 bases). Germline V gives CDR1 SGDLS, CDR2 YYNGEE. The CDR3 length is 16 residues. Between the trimmed V and J ends, which lost 3 bases and 6 bases, there was a span of 21 bases. CDR3 DNA: TGTGCCAGCAGCGACCTTGGGAGGGGCGCCTCTCATGGCTACACCTTC. This codes for CASSDLGRGASHGYTF. The full variable domain, completed using reference TRBV9 and TRBJ1-2, is DSGVTQTPKHLITATGQRVTLRCSPRSGDLSVYWYQQSLDQGLQFLIQYYNGEERAKGNILERFSAQQFPDLHSELNLSSLELGDSALYFCASSDLGRGASHGYTFGSGTRLTVV.

This chain's CDR3 is CATSVGGQVYEQYF. The CDR3 coding sequence is TGTGCCACCAGTGTGGGGGGACAGGTCTACGAGCAGTACTTC. This chain joins TRBV15 and TRBJ2-7; 8 bases are shared with TRBD1. J gave up 3 bases and V 6 bases, and 7 bases lay outside the gene matches. The germline V gene encodes CDR1 LNHNV and CDR2 YYDKDF (reference sequence). This CDR3 has 14 amino acids.

This clone was found a few times. The chain links TRBV27 to TRBJ2-2, with TRBD1 identical over 12 bases. Trimming at V came to 3 bases and at J to 8 bases, leaving 4 bases not matched to a gene. Germline CDR1 is MNHEY and CDR2 is SMNVEV (reference sequence). The length of the CDR3 is 15 residues. CDR3 sequence (DNA): TGTGCCAGCAGTTTCGGGACAGGGGGCAGGGGGGAGCTGTTTTTT. Amino acid sequence: CASSFGTGGRGELFF.

The chain combines TRBV3-1 (or the pseudogene TRBV3-2) with TRBJ2-1; TRBD2 is a possible D gene (7 bases). Germline CDR1 reads LGHDT; CDR2 reads YNNKEL (reference sequence). Trimming took 4 bases from V and 4 from J, leaving 17 bases between them. CDR3 size: 16 residues. The CDR3 nucleotides are TGTGCCAGCAGCCCCAAGAGGGGGGGCCTATACAATGAGCAGTTCTTC. It specifies CASSPKRGGLYNEQFF.